This TCR beta chain was identified during a study of shared clonotypes between healthy human individuals. Sequencing used immunoSEQ multiplex PCR; TCRdb keeps in-frame clones, though not all of them. This sample has some 1,100,000 clones, with 78% found just once. Germline CDR1 and CDR2: SGHTA and FQGNSA. This CDR3 has 16 residues. V was shortened by 3 bases and J by 6 bases, with 18 bases between the two germline ends. The receptor was derived from a man aged 18 to 30 in good health. Some clones in this sample may be carry-over from other donors' samples. Sequencing used memory CD4+ T cells from PBMCs. The subset: CD45RA-negative fraction. This chain connects TRBV7-2 to TRBJ2-1; tentative D call: TRBD2 (6 bases). The chain's CDR3 is CASSLWGLAVANEQFF. Here the CDR3 DNA reads TGTGCCAGCAGCTTGTGGGGACTGGCGGTCGCCAATGAGCAGTTCTTC.